These T cell receptor beta chains were read from a single sample in a study of memory CD4+ T cells and cytomegalovirus serostatus. Clones were read by immunoSEQ multiplex PCR, and TCRdb kept only the in-frame ones, dropping some. The sample contains some 59,000 clones, around 86% of which appear only once. The specimen was memory CD4+ T cells from blood. These receptors were taken from an adult in good health and CMV-seronegative. Both conserved end residues are trimmed from each CDR3. Each record gives: J gene, clone size, V gene, CDR3 length, CDR3 protein. Clone size is not always given. Where it is, it says once, few, many or a class for expanded clones.

J: TRBJ1-1; size: NA; V: TRBV18; length: 10; CDR3: ASSQWDSEAF
J: TRBJ2-2; size: few; V: TRBV28; length: 14; CDR3: ASSLWTGANTGELF
J: TRBJ2-5; size: NA; V: TRBV15; length: 16; CDR3: ATSRDPLAGMTGETQY
J: TRBJ2-7; size: NA; V: TRBV7-9; length: 12; CDR3: ASSSQGEGSEQY
J: TRBJ2-1; size: NA; V: TRBV7-9; length: 11; CDR3: ASSLNGENEQF
J: TRBJ2-2; size: few; V: TRBV28; length: 13; CDR3: ASSSGGSNTGELF
J: TRBJ1-4; size: NA; V: TRBV7-6; length: 13; CDR3: ASSLVYSTNEKLF
J: TRBJ2-3; size: NA; V: TRBV6-1; length: 14; CDR3: ASSELAGGSTDTQY
J: TRBJ2-2; size: NA; V: TRBV5-1; length: 16; CDR3: ASSLVARGRSSTGELF
J: TRBJ2-1; size: NA; V: TRBV28; length: 14; CDR3: ASSPQGLAGVGKQF
J: TRBJ1-1; size: NA; V: TRBV5-4; length: 11; CDR3: ASIGLPDTEAF
J: TRBJ1-5; size: few; V: TRBV18; length: 11; CDR3: ASSPDGNQPQH
J: TRBJ2-5; size: few; V: TRBV5-1; length: 15; CDR3: ASTPGTSGAGRETQY
J: TRBJ2-7; size: NA; V: TRBV27; length: 13; CDR3: ASSPGTSGRAAQY
J: TRBJ1-2; size: few; V: TRBV6-5; length: 11; CDR3: ASSQTGNYGYT
J: TRBJ1-3; size: NA; V: TRBV5-6; length: 14; CDR3: ASSWGQGYSGNTIY
J: TRBJ1-6; size: NA; V: TRBV30; length: 11; CDR3: AWSGEGESPLH
J: TRBJ2-2; size: NA; V: TRBV7-2; length: 10; CDR3: ASSPRLGELF
J: TRBJ2-2; size: NA; V: TRBV5-1; length: 12; CDR3: ASSLVAGAGELF
J: TRBJ1-6; size: once; V: TRBV18; length: 10; CDR3: ASSPAGSPLH
J: TRBJ2-6; size: NA; V: TRBV5-6; length: 14; CDR3: ASSAGHLSGANVLT
J: TRBJ2-1; size: once; V: TRBV5-1; length: 13; CDR3: ASSPSGQGSNEQF
J: TRBJ2-3; size: NA; V: TRBV7-2; length: 16; CDR3: ASSLGGSWRRSTDTQY
J: TRBJ2-7; size: NA; V: TRBV27; length: 12; CDR3: ASSSRQGAYEQY
J: TRBJ2-5; size: once; V: TRBV5-1; length: 12; CDR3: ASSLAGTQETQY
J: TRBJ2-7; size: NA; V: TRBV6-6; length: 10; CDR3: ASSYSQYEQY
J: TRBJ2-1; size: NA; V: TRBV7-6; length: 13; CDR3: ASSRRRMGNNEQF
J: TRBJ2-6; size: NA; V: TRBV18; length: 11; CDR3: ASSPGQGNVLT
J: TRBJ2-3; size: NA; V: TRBV7-3; length: 13; CDR3: ASSLGLAGTDTQY
J: TRBJ2-3; size: once; V: TRBV5-4; length: 14; CDR3: ASSSPQGFSTDTQY
J: TRBJ1-5; size: NA; V: TRBV27; length: 14; CDR3: ASSFKPPPQGRPQH
J: TRBJ2-7; size: NA; V: TRBV7-3; length: 11; CDR3: ASSPRRGAEQY
J: TRBJ2-1; size: NA; V: TRBV15; length: 13; CDR3: ATSRGVGAVDEQF
J: TRBJ2-5; size: NA; V: TRBV5-5; length: 11; CDR3: ASSLGGKETQY
J: TRBJ1-5; size: NA; V: TRBV5-1; length: 12; CDR3: ASSLAPGNQPQH
J: TRBJ1-2; size: NA; V: TRBV29-1; length: 12; CDR3: SVELVGNGYGYT
J: TRBJ1-2; size: NA; V: TRBV5-6; length: 11; CDR3: ASSLGRGYGYT
J: TRBJ2-3; size: NA; V: TRBV5-1; length: 14; CDR3: ASSTYRDRVTDTQY
J: TRBJ1-1; size: NA; V: TRBV5-4; length: 10; CDR3: ASSFWESEAF
J: TRBJ2-3; size: NA; V: TRBV18; length: 13; CDR3: ASSPPRQGSDTQY